This TCR beta chain was retrieved from a study of beta chain features in type 1 diabetes. Broader study findings: Using cDNA template may skew counts toward highly expressing activated cells.

The ends lost 5 bases at V and 2 bases at J; junction bases unmatched: 6. The CDR3 totals 15 residues. CDR1 and CDR2 from the germline V gene are SGHTA and FQGTGA. Expressed TCRB transcripts were sequenced because the entire RNA isolate underwent reverse transcription. Some clones are missing from TCRdb's copy, which holds only in-frame ones; the method was immunoSEQ multiplex PCR. The sample includes fewer than 550,000 clones, roughly an eighth seen only once; the top ten take approximately 0.05%. This clone has just a few counts. Its antigen is unidentified. V gene TRBV7-3 combines with J gene TRBJ2-1, with TRBD1 matching over 7 bases. Sequencing used naive CD4+ T cells from blood. The source of this sequence is a woman aged 18-29 years in good health. DNA of the CDR3: TGTGCCAGCAGCCGCACAGGGGATACCTACAATGAGCAGTTCTTC. Translated, it gives CASSRTGDTYNEQFF.